The 20 T cell receptor beta chains listed next were all sequenced from one sample in a study of T cell changes during pregnancy in multiple sclerosis. Method: immunoSEQ multiplex PCR; TCRdb's copy keeps in-frame clones and lacks some. The table shows some 100,000 clones, with approximately 92% occurring only once. The specimen was peripheral blood, collected after pregnancy. Source of these receptors: a female donor with multiple sclerosis, enrolled in a pregnancy study.

The chain uses TRBV21-1 and TRBJ2-1; TRBD2, the table's D call, was not compared with the DNA. TRBV21-1 is marked as a pseudogene. The CDR3 length is 16 residues. In DNA, the CDR3 is TGTGCCAGCAGCACCCCTAAGGCCTTGTCGAGGGATGAGCAGTTCTTC. Protein: CASSTPKALSRDEQFF.

The rearrangement links TRBV18 to TRBJ2-7; D may be TRBD1 (6 bases). The V end was cut by 1 base, the J end by 4 bases, with 14 bases between. The germline CDR1 and CDR2 sequences are KGHSH and LQKENI. The CDR3 runs 15 residues. The CDR3 nucleotides read TGTGCCAGCTCACCACTACAGGGTTTAACGTACGAGCAGTACTTC. It is translated as CASSPLQGLTYEQYF. Full variable domain (outside the CDR3, taken from reference TRBV18 and TRBJ2-7): NAGVMQNPRHLVRRRGQEARLRCSPMKGHSHVYWYRQLPEEGLKFMVYLQKENIIDESGMPKERFSAEFPKEGPSILRIQQVVRGDSAAYFCASSPLQGLTYEQYFGPGTRLTVT.

V usage is TRBV30 and J usage is TRBJ1-1, with D maybe TRBD1 (6 bases). This CDR3 contains 13 residues. Trimming removed 3 bases from V and 1 base from J, with 9 bases in between. Germline-derived CDR1 and CDR2 are GTSNPN and SVGIG (reference sequence). CDR3 region: CAWRQGRNTEAFF. DNA for the CDR3: TGTGCCTGGAGGCAGGGGAGGAACACTGAAGCTTTCTTT.

The chain carries TRBV9 and TRBJ2-4; 7 nucleotides align to TRBD1. This CDR3 spans 16 amino acids. Germline-derived CDR1 and CDR2 are SGDLS and YYNGEE. The V and J ends lost 3 bases and 6 bases, in that order; junction bases with no gene match: 12. CDR3 DNA sequence: TGTGCCAGCAGCGCCGACCCCCAGGGGGACGGAAACATTCAGTACTTC. Its translation is CASSADPQGDGNIQYF.

The chain carries TRBV5-1 and TRBJ1-6; the match to TRBD1 covers 8 bases. V was clipped by 1 base and J by 6 bases; unmatched bases: 9. The CDR3 contains 17 residues. Germline V gives CDR1 SGHRS, CDR2 YFSETQ. The CDR3 DNA sequence: TGCGCCAGCAGCTTGTTGACCGACAGGGGTGGTAATTCACCCCTCCACTTT. It yields the protein CASSLLTDRGGNSPLHF.

The chain recombines TRBV30 with TRBJ1-5, with TRBD1 matching over 7 bases. V gave up 1 base and J gave up 6 bases; unmatched junction bases: 3. The length of the CDR3 is 13 residues. Looked up from germline, CDR1 is GTSNPN and CDR2 is SVGIG (reference sequence). CDR3: CAWSGGGGQPQHF. Written as DNA, the CDR3 is TGTGCCTGGAGTGGAGGGGGCGGTCAGCCCCAGCATTTT. Combining the CDR3 with reference TRBV30 and TRBJ1-5 gives the whole variable domain SQTIHQWPATLVQPVGSPLSLECTVEGTSNPNLYWYRQAAGRGLQLLFYSVGIGQISSEVPQNLSASRPQDRQFILSSKKLLLSDSGFYLCAWSGGGGQPQHFGDGTRLSIL.

This chain uses TRBV11-2 with TRBJ2-7; tentative D call: TRBD2 (5 bases). The germline CDR1 and CDR2 sequences are SGHAT and FQNNGV. With 1 base removed from V and 4 bases from J, the gap between germline ends came to 8 bases. The CDR3 runs to 13 residues. The CDR3 here is CASSLVGDYEQYF. In nucleotides, the CDR3 is TGTGCCAGCAGCTTAGTGGGAGATTACGAGCAGTACTTC.

The chain recombines TRBV6-5 with TRBJ2-7, with 7 nucleotides matching TRBD2. Trimming cost V 0 bases and J 6 bases; bases outside gene matches: 8. The CDR3 runs to 15 residues. The germline gives CDR1 MNHEY, CDR2 SVGAGI. The CDR3: CASSYSTSSGSEQYF. For the CDR3, the DNA is TGTGCCAGCAGTTACTCGACTAGCTCCGGGTCCGAGCAGTACTTC.

This chain joins TRBV6-5 and TRBJ2-5; possible D gene TRBD2, 6 bases. The CDR3 sequence is 11 residues long. V was shortened by 8 bases and J by 3 bases, with 7 bases between the two germline ends. Germline V gene sequence: CDR1 MNHEY, CDR2 SVGAGI. CDR3 nucleotides: TGTGCCAGCGGGAGGAAAGAGACCCAGTACTTC. The encoded protein is CASGRKETQYF.

V and J are TRBV18 and TRBJ2-1, with D tentatively TRBD2 (7 bases). The V and J ends lost 0 bases and 6 bases respectively, with 15 bases between them. Germline CDR1 and CDR2: KGHSH and LQKENI. The CDR3 has 16 amino acids. CDR3 protein: CASSPPRGGAGNEQFF. The CDR3 nucleotides are TGTGCCAGCTCACCACCCCGAGGGGGGGCCGGCAATGAGCAGTTCTTC.

The rearrangement uses TRBV11-1 and TRBJ1-5; 10 bases fit TRBD1. V was pared by 5 bases and J by 8 bases, with 9 bases of the junction left unmatched. The germline V gene has CDR1 SGHAT and CDR2 FQDESV (reference sequence). The CDR3 has 15 amino acids. CDR3 amino acids: CASSLGTGELEPQHF. CDR3 nucleotides: TGTGCCAGCAGCCTCGGGACAGGGGAATTGGAGCCCCAGCATTTT.

The chain carries TRBV28 and TRBJ1-6; the D gene is possibly TRBD1 (6 bases). The V gene's germline CDR1 is MDHEN and CDR2 SYDVKM. V lost 6 bases and J 1 base, leaving 13 bases between the germline ends. The CDR3 totals 16 residues. As DNA, the CDR3 is TGTGCCAGCAGCTCATCACAGGGATCCTATAATTCACCCCTCCACTTT. This sequence encodes CASSSSQGSYNSPLHF.

This chain connects TRBV9 to TRBJ2-2, with 8 bases fitting TRBD2. The CDR3 consists of 18 residues. Losses at the gene ends were 3 bases for V and 4 bases for J; bases not matched to a gene: 14. The V gene's germline CDR1 is SGDLS and CDR2 YYNGEE. Written as DNA, the CDR3 is TGTGCCAGCAGCGCAGAGACGGGGCTAGCGGGCATCACCGGGGAGCTGTTTTTT. This codes for CASSAETGLAGITGELFF. Full variable domain (remainder filled in from reference TRBV9 and TRBJ2-2): DSGVTQTPKHLITATGQRVTLRCSPRSGDLSVYWYQQSLDQGLQFLIQYYNGEERAKGNILERFSAQQFPDLHSELNLSSLELGDSALYFCASSAETGLAGITGELFFGEGSRLTVL.

The chain combines TRBV30 with TRBJ1-1; maybe TRBD1 (5 bases). Trimming shortened V by 2 bases and J by 3 bases, and 10 bases separated the two germline ends. The CDR3 sequence is 13 residues long. Germline CDR1 and CDR2: GTSNPN and SVGIG (reference sequence). Written as DNA, the CDR3 is TGTGCCTGGAGTAAAGGAGGGGACACTGAAGCTTTCTTT. Residues: CAWSKGGDTEAFF.

The chain couples TRBV19 to TRBJ2-3; 8 bases are shared with TRBD2. J was trimmed by 5 bases and V by 3 bases; bases with no gene match: 7. Germline V lookup: CDR1 LNHDA, CDR2 SQIVND (reference sequence). The CDR3 length is 15 residues. In DNA, the CDR3 is TGTGCCAGTAGTATGCGGGGGGCGCGAGGAGATACGCAGTATTTT. This gives the protein CASSMRGARGDTQYF.

The chain is built from TRBV6-1 and TRBJ1-6; D possibly corresponds to TRBD1 (5 bases). The CDR3 covers 14 residues. Germline assignment: CDR1 MNHNS and CDR2 SASEGT. The V gene lost 7 bases and the J gene lost 0 bases, with 7 bases spanning the gap. For the CDR3, the DNA is TGTGCCAGCATGGGGCACTCCTATAATTCACCCCTCCACTTT. This translates into CASMGHSYNSPLHF.

The DNA for the CDR3 is TGCAGCGTTGTCTGGGCGGGGGGGTACAATGAGCAGTTCTTC. It yields the protein CSVVWAGGYNEQFF. The V gene is TRBV29-1, the J gene TRBJ2-1; TRBD2 agrees at 9 bases. V lost 4 bases to trimming and J lost 4 bases; unmatched junction nucleotides: 5. The CDR3 totals 14 residues. Germline CDR1 SQVTM, CDR2 ANQGSEA.

The chain recombines TRBV28 with TRBJ1-2, with no clear D. The CDR3 runs 14 residues. Trimming stripped 5 bases from V and 3 bases from J, with 13 bases between. Germline V lookup: CDR1 MDHEN, CDR2 SYDVKM. Written as DNA, the CDR3 is TGTGCCAGCAGTCGCGACACCCTTGACTATGGCTACACCTTC. It encodes CASSRDTLDYGYTF.

The table lists this clone with a few counts. The chain carries TRBV7-3 and TRBJ1-1; D remains unclear. The CDR3 runs to 14 residues. V was clipped by 2 bases and J by 3 bases, with 10 bases between them. Germline-derived CDR1 and CDR2 are SGHTA and FQGTGA. DNA of the CDR3: TGTGCCAGCAGCTTACGGGAGGGCGACACTGAAGCTTTCTTT. This translates into CASSLREGDTEAFF. Full variable domain (missing parts from reference TRBV7-3 and TRBJ1-1): GAGVSQTPSNKVTEKGKYVELRCDPISGHTALYWYRQSLGQGPEFLIYFQGTGAADDSGLPNDRFFAVRPEGSVSTLKIQRTERGDSAVYLCASSLREGDTEAFFGQGTRLTVV.

V and J are TRBV7-3 and TRBJ1-1, with D maybe TRBD1 (5 bases). Per germline, CDR1 SGHTA and CDR2 FQGTGA. Trimming cost V 2 bases and J 6 bases, with 10 bases left between them. The CDR3 runs 13 residues. The CDR3, as DNA: TGTGCCAGCAGCTTACGTCGGGACTCTGAAGCTTTCTTT. Encoded protein: CASSLRRDSEAFF.